Shown below are 14 T cell receptor beta chains from a single sample sequenced in a study of T cells in tuberculosis (dated by TCRdb to between 2017 and 2018). The library was made by the immunoSEQ multiplex PCR assay. Entries here come from immuneACCESS through TCRdb and include only in-frame sequences with V and J called. Some clones fail to appear in such tables; in the studies checked, an unresolved V gene covers under half of the shortfall, and the cause of the remainder is unknown. This sample lists roughly 33,000 clones; roughly 92% were detected once. The ten largest clonotypes hold around 2.2% of the sample. Sequences were obtained from PBMCs. These receptors were taken from a donor aged 10 to 29 with latent tuberculosis or without tuberculosis infection.

The V call is TRBV7-7, the J call TRBJ2-2, with TRBD1 as a possible D gene (6 bases). The V gene's germline CDR1 is SSHAT and CDR2 FNYEAQ (reference sequence). Trimming pared 3 bases from V and 0 bases from J, leaving 11 bases between. This CDR3 is 16 amino acids long. In DNA, the CDR3 is TGTGCCAGCAGCTTTTCTGGGGGCGCGAACACCGGGGAGCTGTTTTTT. Amino acid sequence: CASSFSGGANTGELFF.

The chain recombines TRBV6-5 with TRBJ1-2; unclear D gene. The V and J ends lost 5 bases and 5 bases respectively, with 15 bases between them. This CDR3 region has 14 residues. CDR1 is MNHEY and CDR2 is SVGAGI in the germline V gene. CDR3 protein: CASSPGLPEYGYTF. Written as DNA, the CDR3 is TGTGCCAGCAGTCCCGGACTGCCGGAATATGGCTACACCTTC.

The chain uses TRBV7-2 and TRBJ2-7, with D possibly matching TRBD1 (6 bases). The germline gives CDR1 SGHTA, CDR2 FQGNSA. V lost 5 bases and J lost 2, with 13 bases in between. This CDR3 is 14 amino acids long. The CDR3 is CASSLMTGAYEQYF. CDR3 DNA sequence: TGTGCCAGCAGCCTGATGACAGGAGCCTACGAGCAGTACTTC. Complete variable domain (other parts from reference TRBV7-2 and TRBJ2-7): GAGVSQSPSNKVTEKGKDVELRCDPISGHTALYWYRQSLGQGLEFLIYFQGNSAPDKSGLPSDRFSAERTGGSVSTLTIQRTQQEDSAVYLCASSLMTGAYEQYFGPGTRLTVT.

The rearrangement links TRBV29-1 to TRBJ1-4; unclear D gene. The CDR3 extends over 12 amino acids. Germline V gene lookup returns CDR1 SQVTM and CDR2 ANQGSEA. Between the trimmed V and J ends, which lost 7 bases and 0 bases, there was a span of 6 bases. The CDR3 DNA reads TGCAGCGGAGGAGCAACTAATGAAAAACTGTTTTTT. Its translation is CSGGATNEKLFF.

This clone has more than one count but fewer than ten. V usage is TRBV6-5 and J usage is TRBJ1-5; D is ambiguous. The CDR3 loop spans 14 amino acids. The V and J ends lost 0 bases and 4 bases respectively, with 7 bases between them. The germline gives CDR1 MNHEY, CDR2 SVGAGI. The CDR3 DNA reads TGTGCCAGCAGTTACTCGAGAGGGAATCAGCCCCAGCATTTT. Its translation is CASSYSRGNQPQHF.

V is TRBV28 and J is TRBJ2-7; 8 bases line up with TRBD1. This CDR3 is built from 12 residues. Germline CDR1 and CDR2: MDHEN and SYDVKM. V trimming: 8 bases; J trimming: 6 bases; junction bases outside the gene matches: 6. The CDR3 is CASSDRGAEQYF. The CDR3 bases are TGTGCCAGCTCCGACAGGGGCGCCGAGCAGTACTTC.

This rearrangement joins TRBV14 to TRBJ1-2; D is unresolved. CDR1 SGHDN and CDR2 FVKESK come from the germline V gene. This CDR3 contains 13 residues. V lost 1 base and J 6 bases, leaving 9 bases between the germline ends. The CDR3 region is CASSQGLTHGYTF. The CDR3 region has the DNA TGTGCCAGCAGCCAAGGCCTGACACATGGCTACACCTTC.

The chain has TRBV25-1 and TRBJ2-7; TRBD1 might be the D (6 bases). There are 13 residues in the CDR3. Germline CDR1 is MGHDK and CDR2 is SYGVNS. V gave up 5 bases and J gave up 3 bases, with 11 bases separating them. The CDR3 coding sequence is TGTGCCAGCAGTAGGGACATCCTCTACGAGCAGTACTTC. This translates into CASSRDILYEQYF.

The count of this clone is one. J is TRBJ1-1 and V is TRBV7-2; TRBD1 matches at 8 bases. This CDR3 is built from 14 residues. CDR1 is SGHTA and CDR2 is FQGNSA in the germline V gene. The junction had 4 bases not matched to a gene; V was cut back by 3 bases and J by 4 bases. The CDR3 region is CASSLTGESTEAFF. CDR3 in DNA: TGTGCCAGCAGCTTGACAGGGGAGAGCACTGAAGCTTTCTTT. Variable domain in full (rest from reference TRBV7-2 and TRBJ1-1): GAGVSQSPSNKVTEKGKDVELRCDPISGHTALYWYRQSLGQGLEFLIYFQGNSAPDKSGLPSDRFSAERTGGSVSTLTIQRTQQEDSAVYLCASSLTGESTEAFFGQGTRLTVV.

The chain recombines TRBV7-2 with TRBJ2-1; no clear D gene. From germline, CDR1 is SGHTA and CDR2 FQGNSA. Deletions cut 6 bases from V and 8 bases from J, with 11 bases between. The CDR3 runs 12 residues. The CDR3 spells CASRQNFDEQFF. In nucleotides, the CDR3 is TGTGCCAGCAGGCAGAATTTCGATGAGCAGTTCTTC.

This chain uses TRBV7-6 with TRBJ2-2, with TRBD2 matching over 7 bases. The V gene's germline CDR1 is SGHVS and CDR2 FNYEAQ. V shed 4 bases, J shed 3 bases, and the junction held 2 bases outside the gene matches. The CDR3 consists of 14 residues. The CDR3 region has the DNA TGTGCCAGCAGCTCTCGGGGGGACACCGGGGAGCTGTTTTTT. As protein: CASSSRGDTGELFF.

This rearrangement joins TRBV5-4 to TRBJ2-7, with TRBD1 matching over 9 bases. Per germline, CDR1 SGHNT and CDR2 YYREEE (reference sequence). J gave up 0 bases and V 1 base, and 5 bases lay outside the gene matches. This CDR3 is built from 16 residues. The CDR3 region is CASSLNPGQGSYEQYF. CDR3 sequence (DNA): TGTGCCAGCAGCTTGAACCCGGGACAGGGCTCCTACGAGCAGTACTTC.

This clone occurred a few times. This chain's CDR3 is CASRGREGGELFF. The CDR3 coding sequence is TGTGCCAGCCGAGGGAGGGAAGGCGGGGAGCTGTTTTTT. This chain uses TRBV10-3 with TRBJ2-2; 7 bases line up with TRBD2. The CDR3 sequence is 13 residues long. Germline CDR1 ENHRY, CDR2 SYGVKD. V lost 10 bases to trimming and J lost 7 bases; unmatched junction nucleotides: 9.

The chain uses TRBV5-4 and TRBJ2-7; D not resolved. CDR1 is SGHNT, CDR2 YYREEE, per germline (reference sequence). The CDR3 is made up of 14 amino acids. V gave up 2 bases and J gave up 0 bases, with 9 bases separating them. CDR3 protein: CASSFGPNSYEQYF. DNA of the CDR3: TGTGCCAGCAGCTTTGGGCCGAACTCCTACGAGCAGTACTTC. The full variable domain, with the rest looked up from reference TRBV5-4 and TRBJ2-7, is ETGVTQSPTHLIKTRGQQVTLRCSSQSGHNTVSWYQQALGQGPQFIFQYYREEENGRGNFPPRFSGLQFPNYSSELNVNALELDDSALYLCASSFGPNSYEQYFGPGTRLTVT.